These T cell receptor beta chains were read from a single sample in a study of blood T cell repertoires in COVID-19. The method was immunoSEQ multiplex PCR; TCRdb's version includes in-frame clones alone and lacks a portion of them. The data contain 300,000 to 350,000 clones, roughly nine tenths of them singletons. The sequencing input was peripheral blood. Every receptor here comes from a woman aged 60 to 75 with COVID-19, enrolled during active disease. Each CDR3 is given with its conserved first and last residue.

j_gene: TRBJ1-6
v_gene: TRBV28
CDR3aa: CASSRFSSYNSPLHF

j_gene: TRBJ2-5
v_gene: TRBV19
CDR3aa: CASSMRGETQYF

j_gene: TRBJ1-3
v_gene: TRBV28
CDR3aa: CASSSSSPTGRTFF

j_gene: TRBJ1-2
v_gene: TRBV7-9
CDR3aa: CASSLSGATRSANYGYTF

j_gene: TRBJ2-7
v_gene: TRBV7-8
CDR3aa: CASSPQRGVSYEQYF

j_gene: TRBJ2-2
v_gene: TRBV19
CDR3aa: CASRNPAGQGMVGELFF

j_gene: TRBJ1-3
v_gene: TRBV28
CDR3aa: CASSPEVQGGPRPRSGNTIYF

j_gene: TRBJ1-3
v_gene: TRBV2
CDR3aa: CATKDRGGGNTIYF

j_gene: TRBJ2-7
v_gene: TRBV19
CDR3aa: CASSIVGGTGPYEQYF

j_gene: TRBJ1-6
v_gene: TRBV5-1
CDR3aa: CASSRRGPYNSPLHF

j_gene: TRBJ1-5
v_gene: TRBV3-1/TRBV3-2
CDR3aa: CASSQGTGYQPQHF